Each of the 14 T cell receptor beta chains below was sequenced from the same sample in a study of T cell repertoires in ileal Crohn's disease. Produced via immunoSEQ multiplex PCR; TCRdb's table is partial and in-frame only. The sample gives nearly 5,000 clones, about four fifths of which show up once; over 9.5% is in the top ten. The sequenced sample consisted of ileal tissue. The receptor source for this set is an adult with Crohn's disease.

The V call is TRBV14, the J call TRBJ1-3; 8 bases map to TRBD1. Trimming at V came to 3 bases and at J to 6 bases, leaving 7 bases not matched to a gene. This CDR3 is 15 amino acids long. Germline V gives CDR1 SGHDN, CDR2 FVKESK. The CDR3 DNA follows: TGTGCCAGCAGCCATCCTACAGGGGGAGTAAACACCATATATTTT. Translating gives CASSHPTGGVNTIYF.

CDR3 loop: CASSASTGYNEQFF. The CDR3 DNA is TGTGCCAGCAGTGCATCGACTGGTTACAATGAGCAGTTCTTC. The chain links TRBV6-4 to TRBJ2-1; the D is unclear. CDR1 MRHNA and CDR2 SNTAGT come from the germline V gene. There are 14 residues in the CDR3. Trimming removed 4 bases from V and 4 bases from J, with 11 bases in between.

This rearrangement joins TRBV7-6 to TRBJ2-5; D might be TRBD1 (6 bases). The V end lost 3 bases, the J end lost 5 bases, and 16 bases lay between the germline ends. The V gene's germline CDR1 is SGHVS and CDR2 FNYEAQ. The CDR3 is 15 residues long. For the CDR3, the DNA is TGTGCCAGCAGCTTTGACAGGACCCTTGTGGAGACCCAGTACTTC. Encoded protein: CASSFDRTLVETQYF.

CDR3 nucleotide sequence: TGTGCCAGCAGTGAGGCAGGGGACTCCTACAATGAGCAGTTCTTC. Residues: CASSEAGDSYNEQFF. This chain uses TRBV6-1 with TRBJ2-1; D possibly corresponds to TRBD1 (6 bases). The V gene lost 3 bases and the J gene lost 0 bases, with 9 bases spanning the gap. The CDR3 is 15 amino acids. In germline, CDR1 is MNHNS, CDR2 SASEGT.

This sequence joins TRBV30 and TRBJ1-4, with 7 bases matching TRBD1. From germline, CDR1 is GTSNPN and CDR2 SVGIG (reference sequence). CDR3 length equals 13 residues. V trimming: 3 bases; J trimming: 8 bases; junction bases outside the gene matches: 6. The CDR3 bases are TGTGCCTGGAGAGGACAGGTCGGAGAAAAACTGTTTTTT. It encodes CAWRGQVGEKLFF. Based on the CDR3 plus reference TRBV30 and TRBJ1-4, the full variable domain is SQTIHQWPATLVQPVGSPLSLECTVEGTSNPNLYWYRQAAGRGLQLLFYSVGIGQISSEVPQNLSASRPQDRQFILSSKKLLLSDSGFYLCAWRGQVGEKLFFGSGTQLSVL.

The chain carries TRBV5-4 and TRBJ1-2; 8 bases fit TRBD1. V dropped 3 bases and J dropped 4; count of bases not matched to a gene: 11. In germline, CDR1 is SGHNT, CDR2 YYREEE (reference sequence). The CDR3 extends over 16 amino acids. The CDR3 DNA follows: TGTGCCAGCAGCTGGAGGGGACAGGAAGAGATCTATGGCTACACCTTC. It is translated as CASSWRGQEEIYGYTF.

The chain joins TRBV5-4 to TRBJ2-1, with D maybe TRBD1 (6 bases). Germline CDR1 is SGHNT and CDR2 is YYREEE (reference sequence). The CDR3 contains 15 residues. V lost 0 bases and J lost 0, with 7 bases in between. The CDR3 region has the DNA TGTGCCAGCAGCTTGGTAGGGGGCTCCTACAATGAGCAGTTCTTC. It is translated as CASSLVGGSYNEQFF. Full variable domain (missing parts from reference TRBV5-4 and TRBJ2-1): ETGVTQSPTHLIKTRGQQVTLRCSSQSGHNTVSWYQQALGQGPQFIFQYYREEENGRGNFPPRFSGLQFPNYSSELNVNALELDDSALYLCASSLVGGSYNEQFFGPGTRLTVL.

This clone has a handful of counts. The CDR3 DNA reads TGTGCCAGCAGCCCAATCCAGTCTTCGAACACTGAAGCTTTCTTT. Translated, it gives CASSPIQSSNTEAFF. V is TRBV5-4 and J is TRBJ1-1, with D uncertain. Germline V gives CDR1 SGHNT, CDR2 YYREEE (reference sequence). CDR3 length: 15 residues. V was pared by 4 bases and J by 1 base, with 14 bases between.

The genes are TRBV9 and TRBJ2-6; 9 nucleotides line up with TRBD1. Germline CDR1 reads SGDLS; CDR2 reads YYNGEE. J gave up 2 bases and V 3 bases, and 9 bases lay outside the gene matches. The CDR3 covers 18 residues. The CDR3 sequence is CASSEPGQGAPGANVLTF. The DNA for the CDR3 is TGTGCCAGCAGCGAACCGGGACAGGGTGCGCCTGGGGCCAACGTCCTGACTTTC.

The chain has TRBV7-9 and TRBJ1-2; 8 nucleotides line up with TRBD1. Germline loops: CDR1 SEHNR, CDR2 FQNEAQ (reference sequence). The CDR3 has 18 residues. Germline trimming cut 3 bases from V and 11 bases from J; bases unmatched to any gene: 23. DNA of the CDR3: TGTGCCAGCAGCTTCCAGGGGGCAACAGTCCTAAGGATCGCCGAGTACACCTTC. Amino acids: CASSFQGATVLRIAEYTF.

The chain couples TRBV25-1 to TRBJ1-1; D is uncertain. This CDR3 comprises 15 residues. V lost 10 bases and J lost 1, with 19 bases in between. Germline CDR1 reads MGHDK; CDR2 reads SYGVNS. The CDR3 reads CATKGGPTGNTEAFF. The DNA of the CDR3 is TGTGCCACCAAAGGAGGCCCCACGGGGAACACTGAAGCTTTCTTT.

The rearrangement uses TRBV2 and TRBJ1-1; D ambiguous. Germline lookup yields CDR1 SNHLY and CDR2 FYNNEI. Trimming removed 6 bases from V and 3 bases from J, with 11 bases in between. The CDR3 has 13 residues. The CDR3 reads CASRTALYTEAFF. The CDR3 DNA sequence: TGTGCCAGCAGGACTGCCTTATACACTGAAGCTTTCTTT.

V usage is TRBV19 and J usage is TRBJ2-5; 13 bases fit TRBD2. This CDR3 has 16 residues. The germline CDR1 and CDR2 sequences are LNHDA and SQIVND (reference sequence). The V gene end was trimmed by 8 bases and the J gene end by 5 bases; junction bases not matched to a gene: 11. The CDR3 sequence: CASSETGTSGAETQYF. The CDR3 nucleotides read TGTGCCAGTTCTGAAACTGGGACTAGCGGGGCGGAGACCCAGTACTTC.

This chain joins TRBV6-5 and TRBJ2-5, with D unclear. The germline V and J ends were trimmed by 6 bases and 5 bases, with 10 bases remaining between them. Germline loops: CDR1 MNHEY, CDR2 SVGAGI. The CDR3 covers 12 residues. DNA for the CDR3: TGTGCCAGCAGCACCCCCGGGGAGACCCAGTACTTC. It encodes CASSTPGETQYF.